The source of this T cell receptor (beta chain) is a study of response to subunit inactivated influenza vaccine. Via MiXCR, TCRdb re-called the RT-PCR reads, giving one row per CDR3 protein. The table has around 600,000 distinct CDR3 sequences, approximately 11% seen once; the top ten hold 11%. This CDR3 is built from 14 residues. Trimming stripped 3 bases from V and 6 bases from J, with 13 bases between. These same data were also listed under a study on T cells expressing NK-cell markers. From that second work: What made the TCR beta cDNA was 5'RACE template switching with UMIs. Of eight sequenced donors, seven were HCMV-seropositive and one HCMV-seronegative. As a fraction of CD8+ T cells, dominant NKG2C+ clonotypes reached about 1.0-7.0% in six donors. What remained unclear was the HCMV specificity of expanded NKG2C+ T cell clones.

This chain joins TRBV12-3 or TRBV12-4 and TRBJ2-3; a weak D match, TRBD2 (7 bases). The TCR originated in a man aged 45 to 65 who received an inactivated influenza vaccine. Sequenced material: PBMCs from blood, taken on the day of vaccination. CDR3: CASSLGGRGDTQYF. CDR3 sequence (DNA): TGTGCCAGCAGTTTGGGGGGGCGCGGTGATACGCAGTATTTT.